What follows are 15 T cell receptor beta chains derived from one specimen sequenced in a study of control samples from healthy donors and cancer patients. Sequenced by immunoSEQ multiplex PCR; TCRdb stores in-frame clones only, minus some. The data show about 130,000 clones, with around 92% seen just once and 2% to 2.5% held by the top ten. The source material was blood. These receptors were taken from a woman in her forties or fifties in good health.

The chain is built from TRBV27 and TRBJ1-1; no definite D call. The CDR3 has 14 residues. CDR1 is MNHEY, CDR2 SMNVEV, per germline (reference sequence). The V and J ends lost 7 bases and 0 bases respectively, with 12 bases between them. CDR3 region: CASKIGQMNTEAFF. In DNA, the CDR3 is TGTGCCAGCAAAATCGGGCAGATGAACACTGAAGCTTTCTTT.

The V gene is TRBV11-2, the J gene TRBJ2-1; a possible D gene is TRBD1 (5 bases). Per germline, CDR1 SGHAT and CDR2 FQNNGV. The length of the CDR3 is 14 residues. The germline V and J ends were trimmed by 5 bases and 2 bases, with 10 bases remaining between them. The DNA for the CDR3 is TGTGCCAGCAGCCAGACAGAGCCCTACAATGAGCAGTTCTTC. It encodes CASSQTEPYNEQFF.

The chain couples TRBV6-6 to TRBJ1-1; no firm D call. Germline CDR1 reads MNHNY; CDR2 reads SVGAGI (reference sequence). The CDR3 has 11 amino acids. CDR3 amino acids: CVLRSETQAFF. CDR3 coding DNA: TGTGTCCTTCGAAGTGAAACGCAAGCTTTCTTT.

This chain uses TRBV5-4 with TRBJ2-5; D tentatively fits TRBD1 or TRBD2 (5 bases each). Per germline, CDR1 SGHNT and CDR2 YYREEE (reference sequence). Trimming left V 2 bases short and J 5 bases short, with 10 bases between. The CDR3 covers 13 residues. For the CDR3, the DNA is TGTGCCAGCAGCTTCATAGGGACGGAGACCCAGTACTTC. The encoded protein is CASSFIGTETQYF.

The chain joins TRBV25-1 to TRBJ1-1, with 7 nucleotides matching TRBD1. CDR3 length: 13 amino acids. Germline values: CDR1 MGHDK, CDR2 SYGVNS. V shed 7 bases, J shed 8 bases, and the junction held 10 bases outside the gene matches. DNA of the CDR3: TGTGCCAGCAAAAAGTTGCCGGGACAGGAAGCTTTCTTT. The encoded protein is CASKKLPGQEAFF.

This chain links TRBV28 with TRBJ1-6, with D unresolved. CDR1 is MDHEN, CDR2 SYDVKM, per germline. The CDR3 runs to 13 residues. CDR3 sequence (DNA): TGTGCATACACTGACCGGTCCAATTCACCCCTCCACTTT. Translating it yields CAYTDRSNSPLHF.

The CDR3 region has the DNA TGTGCCAGTAGTATACTAGGCGGAGATACGCAGTATTTT. Its translation: CASSILGGDTQYF. The genes are TRBV19 and TRBJ2-3; unclear D gene. Trimming shortened V by 2 bases and J by 5 bases, and 8 bases separated the two germline ends. Germline V gene sequence: CDR1 LNHDA, CDR2 SQIVND (reference sequence). The CDR3 extends over 13 amino acids.

This clone showed up just once. The chain combines TRBV2 with TRBJ2-7; 14 nucleotides match TRBD2. Germline V gene lookup returns CDR1 SNHLY and CDR2 FYNNEI. With V trimmed by 6 bases and J by 2 bases, 3 bases remained unmatched. The CDR3 is 15 residues long. CDR3 coding DNA: TGTGCCAGCAGCCCGACTAGCGGGGGGGCCTACGAGCAGTACTTC. It yields the protein CASSPTSGGAYEQYF.

The CDR3 region is CASSYSSRPYGYTF. In nucleotides, the CDR3 is TGTGCCAGCAGTTACTCGAGCCGGCCCTATGGCTACACCTTC. J is TRBJ1-2 and V is TRBV6-5; D remains unclear. CDR1 and CDR2 (germline): MNHEY, SVGAGI. The CDR3 has 14 amino acids. Trimming shortened V by 0 bases and J by 4 bases, and 9 bases separated the two germline ends.

This clone showed up just once. The V and J genes are TRBV28 and TRBJ2-1; D might be TRBD1 (6 bases). There are 14 residues in the CDR3. Between the trimmed V and J ends, which lost 3 bases and 6 bases, there was a span of 12 bases. CDR1 is MDHEN and CDR2 is SYDVKM in the germline V gene. CDR3 in DNA: TGTGCCAGCAGTTTCCCCGGGACACCCAATGAGCAGTTCTTC. Translation: CASSFPGTPNEQFF. The complete variable domain, with remaining parts taken from reference TRBV28 and TRBJ2-1, reads DVKVTQSSRYLVKRTGEKVFLECVQDMDHENMFWYRQDPGLGLRLIYFSYDVKMKEKGDIPEGYSVSREKKERFSLILESASTNQTSMYLCASSFPGTPNEQFFGPGTRLTVL.

The chain carries TRBV3-1 (or the pseudogene TRBV3-2) and TRBJ2-7; D unresolved. The V end lost 1 base, the J end lost 5 bases, and 6 bases lay between the germline ends. Per the germline V gene, CDR1 is LGHDT and CDR2 is YNNKEL (reference sequence). The CDR3 has 12 amino acids. The DNA for the CDR3 is TGTGCCAGCAGCCAAGTTTTCCACGAGCAGTACTTC. Amino acid sequence: CASSQVFHEQYF.

The V call is TRBV6-5, the J call TRBJ1-2; tentatively, D is TRBD1 (5 bases). CDR3 length equals 13 residues. Germline loops: CDR1 MNHEY, CDR2 SVGAGI. Trimming stripped 11 bases from V and 2 bases from J, with 15 bases between. CDR3 bases: TGTGCCGGGCGAAACAGGAGGAACTATGGCTACACCTTC. Translated: CAGRNRRNYGYTF.

The chain joins TRBV11-2 to TRBJ2-7; 7 nucleotides match TRBD2. V was clipped by 6 bases and J by 1 base; unmatched bases: 9. The CDR3 has 15 amino acids. Looked up from germline, CDR1 is SGHAT and CDR2 is FQNNGV. Written as DNA, the CDR3 is TGTGCCAGCAGTTCGGCTAGCGGACCTTCCTACGAGCAGTACTTC. This gives the protein CASSSASGPSYEQYF.

The chain is built from TRBV11-3 and TRBJ2-7, with a tentative D call TRBD2 (5 bases). In germline, CDR1 is SGHNT, CDR2 YENEEA. The CDR3 consists of 15 residues. V dropped 1 base and J dropped 5 bases, with 15 bases sitting between them. The CDR3, as DNA: TGTGCCAGCAGCTTAGGGTCGGGGTCGCGGAACGAGCAGTACTTC. Translation gives CASSLGSGSRNEQYF.

The chain recombines TRBV7-8 with TRBJ1-2, with 8 positions matching TRBD1. V dropped 5 bases and J dropped 8; count of bases not matched to a gene: 25. Germline CDR1 and CDR2: SGHVS and FQNEAQ. This CDR3 contains 19 residues. The CDR3 coding sequence is TGTGCCAGCAGCCTACCGAGGACAGGGCCGAACACCAATGAATACGGCTACACCTTC. Protein: CASSLPRTGPNTNEYGYTF.